The present entry profiles one T cell receptor (beta chain) with its context. Only one count was recorded for this clone. Its antigen is still unknown. The input lacks base qualities; no much larger clone sits a single base away. Unstimulated Tregs (CD4+CD25+CD127-), CD4+ non-Tregs (CD4+CD25-), CD4 and CD8 cells were FACS-sorted from thawed PBMCs. Blood from healthy controls was obtained either as purchased buffy coats or from healthy volunteers. Healthy control blood was processed to PBMCs by Ficoll density gradient and cryopreserved, and patient PBMCs were collected before and after transplant. This sample stems from a study of Tregs in tolerant kidney transplant recipients (dated by TCRdb to between 2019 and 2020). Study-level background: Before combined kidney and bone marrow transplantation, this study identified donor-specific regulatory T cells using TCRbeta sequencing and then followed those same cells after transplant. TCRbeta repertoire sequencing was used in 3 healthy controls to compare several ways of expanding Tregs specific for an allogeneic donor.

According to the germline V gene, CDR1 reads SNHLY and CDR2 reads FYNNEI. The cysteine opens and the phenylalanine closes a CDR3 of 14 amino acids. Only CDR3 DNA remains: 42 bases, in frame from the first base. Trimming takes 7 bases from V and 0 bases from J, and the germline ends sit 7 bases apart. Genomic DNA was extracted from sorted cells with the QIAGEN DNeasy Blood and Tissue Kit for TCRbeta CDR3 sequencing. High-throughput TCRbeta CDR3 sequencing, including PCR amplification with bias correction and internal controls, was performed commercially through immunoSEQ. Processing in the source paper ran as follows. A unique productive TCRbeta sequence was defined by the CDR3 nucleotide sequence when primers matched, and otherwise by the CDR3 amino acid sequence together with the Vbeta and Jbeta genes. To correct sorting error, sequences shared between sorted populations at a frequency ratio of 2:1 or less were removed; the rest were assigned to the higher population. Donor-reactive sequences were defined as at least 5-fold expanded in CFSE-low cells versus unstimulated cells, with frequency of at least 0.01% in CFSE-low cells. Jensen-Shannon divergence calculated on the top 100 TCRbeta sequences ranked by frequency was used to measure repertoire divergence. When a sample had multiple sequencing runs, each run was corrected for sorting error separately and the runs were then pooled. Sourced from immuneACCESS, this table was stored by TCRdb with only in-frame sequences that have V and J called. A share of the clones is absent; for the studies checked, an unresolved V gene accounts for under half, and the remainder has no known explanation. The V and J calls and clone size were taken over from that table, and D and trimming were inferred from the DNA. This sample has around 16,000 clones in its table, and more than 90% of those were observed once. 13% of the sample is in the top ten clones.

The investigation overall reported the following: Biological reproducibility was not examined directly, but technical replication error appeared to be minimal. Expanding Tregs with activated donor B cells appeared to identify the most biologically relevant and donor-specific TCRbeta repertoire. Because only a small number of patients were included, the study had limitations, and the results will need to be validated in larger populations as well as under other immunosuppression protocols.

This receptor chain uses TRBV2 and TRBJ2-6; no D gene call is confident. The sequence was obtained from a human donor in good health. Sequencing was carried out using CD8+ T cells from blood. The DNA sequence is TGTGCCAGCAACCCGAGCTCTGGGGCCAACGTCCTGACTTTC. This gives the protein CASNPSSGANVLTF.